Below, 27 T cell receptor beta chains from the same sample are listed, as sequenced in a study of blood T cell repertoires in COVID-19. Generated by immunoSEQ multiplex PCR, the TCRdb table keeps only in-frame clones and is missing some. The sample yields fewer than 85,000 clones, about 80% seen once. The sample comprised peripheral blood. These receptors came from a woman in her seventies with acute or convalescent COVID-19.

V is TRBV30 and J is TRBJ2-7; 7 nucleotides align to TRBD1. The CDR3 is made up of 13 amino acids. With 5 bases clipped from V and 2 bases from J, the junction kept 6 bases outside the gene matches. Germline values: CDR1 GTSNPN, CDR2 SVGIG (reference sequence). CDR3 sequence: CAWGTVRTYEQYF. The CDR3, as DNA: TGTGCCTGGGGGACAGTGAGGACCTACGAGCAGTACTTC.

This clone showed up just a few times. The chain links TRBV7-8 to TRBJ2-5; TRBD2 is a possible D gene (5 bases). CDR1 is SGHVS and CDR2 is FQNEAQ in the germline V gene. V shed 5 bases and J shed 5 bases, with 18 bases lying between them. The CDR3 is 15 amino acids. CDR3 DNA sequence: TGTGCCAGCAGCCCGGGTTCTCCGAGAGGGGAGACCCAGTACTTC. It specifies CASSPGSPRGETQYF.

This clone was seen more than once but under ten times. The chain employs TRBV5-5 and TRBJ2-7, with 7 nucleotides matching TRBD1. This CDR3 contains 13 residues. CDR1 SGHKS and CDR2 YYEKEE come from the germline V gene (reference sequence). V dropped 1 base and J dropped 3; count of bases not matched to a gene: 1. CDR3 sequence: CASSLTGDYEQYF. CDR3 DNA sequence: TGTGCCAGCAGCTTGACAGGGGACTACGAGCAGTACTTC. Complete variable domain (other parts from reference TRBV5-5 and TRBJ2-7): DAGVTQSPTHLIKTRGQQVTLRCSPISGHKSVSWYQQVLGQGPQFIFQYYEKEERGRGNFPDRFSARQFPNYSSELNVNALLLGDSALYLCASSLTGDYEQYFGPGTRLTVT.

This chain uses TRBV29-1 with TRBJ1-1; 7 nucleotides match TRBD1. CDR3 size: 12 residues. CDR1 and CDR2 (germline): SQVTM, ANQGSEA. In DNA form, the CDR3 reads TGCAGTTCCTCCCAGGGGGACACTGAAGCTTTCTTT. Its protein is CSSSQGDTEAFF.

This chain uses TRBV28 with TRBJ1-6; D may be TRBD1 (5 bases). This CDR3 region has 14 residues. CDR1 is MDHEN and CDR2 is SYDVKM in the germline V gene. Trimming stripped 7 bases from V and 10 bases from J, with 17 bases between. The CDR3 DNA follows: TGTGCCAGCACCCCAGGGCGGGGAAACTCACCCCTCCACTTT. As protein: CASTPGRGNSPLHF.

The rearrangement joins TRBV9 to TRBJ1-3; perhaps TRBD1 as D (5 bases). V lost 2 bases and J lost 2, with 11 bases in between. Looked up from germline, CDR1 is SGDLS and CDR2 is YYNGEE. This CDR3 has 15 residues. CDR3 in DNA: TGTGCCAGCAGCGTCTCGGAGGGGCCTGGAAACACCATATATTTT. Translated, it gives CASSVSEGPGNTIYF. Together with reference TRBV9 and TRBJ1-3, the CDR3 gives the full variable domain: DSGVTQTPKHLITATGQRVTLRCSPRSGDLSVYWYQQSLDQGLQFLIQYYNGEERAKGNILERFSAQQFPDLHSELNLSSLELGDSALYFCASSVSEGPGNTIYFGEGSWLTVV.

The chain employs TRBV19 and TRBJ2-7, with 9 bases lining up with TRBD1. The CDR3 has 16 amino acids. In germline, CDR1 is LNHDA, CDR2 SQIVND (reference sequence). Germline trimming cut 5 bases from V and 4 bases from J; bases unmatched to any gene: 12. The CDR3 loop is CASSSGRDRASYEQYF. DNA of the CDR3: TGTGCCAGTAGTTCAGGCCGGGACAGGGCGTCTTACGAGCAGTACTTC. Filled out from reference TRBV19 and TRBJ2-7, the complete variable domain reads DGGITQSPKYLFRKEGQNVTLSCEQNLNHDAMYWYRQDPGQGLRLIYYSQIVNDFQKGDIAEGYSVSREKKESFPLTVTSAQKNPTAFYLCASSSGRDRASYEQYFGPGTRLTVT.

This clone was seen just once. This chain links TRBV6-1 with TRBJ1-2; no clear D gene. The CDR3 loop spans 14 amino acids. The V end was cut by 3 bases, the J end by 5 bases, with 13 bases between. Germline CDR1 is MNHNS and CDR2 is SASEGT. The DNA for the CDR3 is TGTGCCAGCAGTGAGGGTCCCGGGGAATATGGCTACACCTTC. The encoded protein is CASSEGPGEYGYTF.

This rearrangement joins TRBV30 to TRBJ1-2; possible D gene TRBD1, 5 bases. The length of the CDR3 is 13 residues. V was trimmed by 2 bases and J by 7 bases, leaving 14 bases between them. Germline V lookup: CDR1 GTSNPN, CDR2 SVGIG (reference sequence). CDR3 loop: CAWSLSDSSGYTF. In DNA, the CDR3 is TGTGCCTGGAGTCTTAGTGACAGCTCTGGCTACACCTTC.

The chain recombines TRBV10-3 with TRBJ2-7, with TRBD1 as a possible D gene (6 bases). Trimming took 6 bases from V and 2 from J, leaving 17 bases between them. Germline CDR1 ENHRY, CDR2 SYGVKD. This CDR3 is 15 amino acids long. The CDR3 DNA follows: TGTGCCATCAGCGTGTTTTCCAGGGGAGCCTACGAGCAGTACTTC. It translates to CAISVFSRGAYEQYF.

This clone occurred a few times. The rearrangement links TRBV9 to TRBJ2-1; 8 nucleotides align to TRBD1. Germline V gene sequence: CDR1 SGDLS, CDR2 YYNGEE. This CDR3 spans 14 amino acids. Trimming at V came to 0 bases and at J to 10 bases, leaving 6 bases not matched to a gene. The CDR3 DNA reads as TGTGCCAGCAGCGTAGGACAGGGGATCGGGGAGCAGTTCTTC. Its translation is CASSVGQGIGEQFF.

This clone was found a few times. This chain connects TRBV6-2 or TRBV6-3 to TRBJ1-2; 9 nucleotides align to TRBD1. The CDR3 extends over 12 amino acids. CDR1 MNHEY and CDR2 SVGEGT come from the germline V gene. J was trimmed by 14 bases and V by 6 bases; bases with no gene match: 10. CDR3 protein: CASSHGQGTGTF. In DNA, the CDR3 is TGTGCCAGCAGCCACGGACAGGGGACAGGAACCTTC.

The chain is built from TRBV10-3 and TRBJ2-5, with D maybe TRBD2 (6 bases). The CDR3 is 14 residues long. V lost 4 bases and J 4 bases, leaving 13 bases between the germline ends. Germline-derived CDR1 and CDR2 are ENHRY and SYGVKD. CDR3 DNA sequence: TGTGCCATCAGTGGCCTAGCGAGGCGAGAGACCCAGTACTTC. Translation gives CAISGLARRETQYF.

The rearrangement links TRBV7-2 to TRBJ1-4, with D possibly matching TRBD1 (5 bases). V lost 1 base and J lost 4, with 10 bases in between. Germline CDR1 reads SGHTA; CDR2 reads FQGNSA. The CDR3 is 15 residues long. The CDR3 protein is CASSLVGRGNEKLFF. Here the CDR3 DNA reads TGTGCCAGCAGCTTAGTAGGAAGGGGTAATGAAAAACTGTTTTTT.

The J gene is TRBJ1-1, the V gene TRBV3-1 (or the pseudogene TRBV3-2); 7 bases are a match to TRBD1. Germline CDR1 and CDR2: LGHDT and YNNKEL (reference sequence). J gave up 3 bases and V 4 bases, and 8 bases lay outside the gene matches. The CDR3 loop spans 15 amino acids. CDR3: CASSLQGSGYTEAFF. The CDR3 DNA sequence: TGTGCCAGCAGCCTACAGGGGAGTGGGTACACTGAAGCTTTCTTT.

The chain is built from TRBV27 and TRBJ1-5; TRBD1 aligns across 12 bases. Losses at the gene ends were 6 bases for V and 6 bases for J; bases not matched to a gene: 9. The germline V gene has CDR1 MNHEY and CDR2 SMNVEV (reference sequence). The CDR3 loop spans 16 amino acids. The CDR3 sequence: CASSTGTGGNGQPQHF. As DNA, the CDR3 is TGTGCCAGCAGCACCGGGACAGGGGGCAACGGTCAGCCCCAGCATTTT.

This chain joins TRBV11-2 and TRBJ1-1; no firm D call. V lost 4 bases and J 6 bases, leaving 12 bases between the germline ends. The CDR3 runs 13 residues. Germline values: CDR1 SGHAT, CDR2 FQNNGV. The CDR3 nucleotides read TGTGCCAGCAGCTCAGTTCGGGGAGCTGAAGCTTTCTTT. Translating it yields CASSSVRGAEAFF.

V gene TRBV11-3 combines with J gene TRBJ2-7; D may be TRBD1 (5 bases). The germline V gene has CDR1 SGHNT and CDR2 YENEEA. V was trimmed by 4 bases and J by 5 bases, leaving 18 bases between them. This CDR3 comprises 15 residues. This CDR3 is CASSSDSVSAHEQYF. The CDR3 DNA is TGTGCCAGCAGCTCCGACAGTGTCTCGGCCCACGAGCAGTACTTC.

The chain employs TRBV6-5 and TRBJ2-1; 8 bases align to TRBD2. The CDR3 is 16 residues long. CDR1 is MNHEY and CDR2 is SVGAGI in the germline V gene. The ends lost 4 bases at V and 6 bases at J; junction bases unmatched: 11. The CDR3: CASSSPGLVGGNEQFF. DNA for the CDR3: TGTGCCAGCAGTTCTCCGGGACTAGTAGGGGGCAATGAGCAGTTCTTC.

This clone was seen just once. The DNA of the CDR3 is TGTGCCAGCAGCCCTGGACAGATCACCGGGGAGCTGTTTTTT. Translated: CASSPGQITGELFF. This chain joins TRBV7-9 and TRBJ2-2; a weak D match, TRBD1 (6 bases). Looked up from germline, CDR1 is SEHNR and CDR2 is FQNEAQ (reference sequence). V lost 5 bases, J lost 4 bases, and 11 bases lay in between. The CDR3 extends over 14 amino acids. The entire variable domain, with the rest obtained from reference TRBV7-9 and TRBJ2-2, is as follows: DTGVSQNPRHKITKRGQNVTFRCDPISEHNRLYWYRQTLGQGPEFLTYFQNEAQLEKSRLLSDRFSAERPKGSFSTLEIQRTEQGDSAMYLCASSPGQITGELFFGEGSRLTVL.

The V and J genes are TRBV2 and TRBJ2-3; TRBD2 matches 8 bases. V lost 5 bases and J lost 2; bases outside the gene matches: 12. From germline, CDR1 is SNHLY and CDR2 FYNNEI. CDR3 length equals 17 residues. This CDR3 is CASSYRSSGPTTDTQYF. CDR3 in DNA: TGTGCCAGCAGTTACCGTTCTAGCGGGCCAACCACAGATACGCAGTATTTT.

The rearrangement links TRBV19 to TRBJ2-7, with 12 bases fitting TRBD1. The germline CDR1 and CDR2 sequences are LNHDA and SQIVND (reference sequence). V lost 3 bases, J lost 6 bases, and 3 bases stayed unmatched. This CDR3 contains 14 residues. The CDR3 DNA sequence: TGTGCCAGTAGTATGGGGACAGGGGGCTCCGAGCAGTACTTC. This codes for CASSMGTGGSEQYF. Based on the CDR3 plus reference TRBV19 and TRBJ2-7, the full variable domain is DGGITQSPKYLFRKEGQNVTLSCEQNLNHDAMYWYRQDPGQGLRLIYYSQIVNDFQKGDIAEGYSVSREKKESFPLTVTSAQKNPTAFYLCASSMGTGGSEQYFGPGTRLTVT.

The chain links TRBV7-9 to TRBJ2-3; 11 bases agree with TRBD2. Trimming took 1 base from V and 3 from J; bases not matched to a gene: 9. Germline V gives CDR1 SEHNR, CDR2 FQNEAQ (reference sequence). CDR3 length: 18 residues. This CDR3 reads CASSLDLTSGAWTDTQYF. The CDR3 nucleotides read TGTGCCAGCAGCTTAGATCTGACTAGCGGGGCGTGGACAGATACGCAGTATTTT.

This rearrangement joins TRBV12-5 to TRBJ1-5; D ambiguous. The V and J ends lost 1 base and 4 bases respectively, with 5 bases between them. From germline, CDR1 is LGHNT and CDR2 FRNRAP. This CDR3 comprises 13 residues. CDR3 nucleotides: TGTGCTAGTGGTTTGGGCCAGAATCAGCCCCAGCATTTT. Translating gives CASGLGQNQPQHF.

The rearrangement links TRBV7-9 to TRBJ2-3; D is undetermined. This CDR3 comprises 12 residues. V was shortened by 1 base and J by 13 bases, with 12 bases between the two germline ends. CDR1 is SEHNR, CDR2 FQNEAQ, per germline (reference sequence). CDR3 in amino acids: CASSLELNPKYF. Here the CDR3 DNA reads TGTGCCAGCAGCTTAGAACTGAACCCCAAGTATTTT.

This clone was detected a few times. The rearrangement uses TRBV6-5 and TRBJ1-1; D is possibly TRBD1 (6 bases). CDR1 is MNHEY and CDR2 is SVGAGI in the germline V gene. V was pared by 7 bases and J by 2 bases, with 11 bases between. This CDR3 comprises 13 residues. The CDR3 is CASITGINTEAFF. The CDR3 coding sequence is TGTGCCAGCATCACAGGGATAAACACTGAAGCTTTCTTT.

This clone was counted between two and nine times. The rearrangement links TRBV12-3 or TRBV12-4 to TRBJ1-2; tentative D call: TRBD1 (5 bases). The V gene lost 2 bases and the J gene lost 6 bases, with 10 bases spanning the gap. The CDR3 is 13 amino acids. CDR3 region: CASSLPRDNGYTF. CDR3 bases: TGTGCCAGCAGTTTACCCAGGGATAATGGCTACACCTTC.